This T cell receptor (beta chain) came from a study of cytomegalovirus exposure and HLA in healthy donors. The study's findings and limits: Many donors shared some public TCRs, even though most TCR sequences were rare.

This clone was counted a few times. Its antigen is undetermined. Data came from immunoSEQ multiplex PCR; TCRdb stores just in-frame clones and leaves some out. The sample lists about 190,000 clones, roughly 84% occurring once. This CDR3 has 20 amino acids. CDR1 and CDR2 (germline): SGHVS, FNYEAQ. V gave up 5 bases and J gave up 7 bases; unmatched junction bases: 23. The sequence came from a man aged 18 to 35 in good health and CMV-seropositive. The sample consisted of PBMCs. The gene calls are TRBV7-6 and TRBJ1-4, with 9 bases lining up with TRBD1. CDR3 sequence reads: CASSPNDLKYRGLRAEKLFF. The CDR3 nucleotides read TGTGCCAGCAGCCCAAACGACCTAAAATACAGGGGGCTGAGGGCTGAAAAACTGTTTTTT.